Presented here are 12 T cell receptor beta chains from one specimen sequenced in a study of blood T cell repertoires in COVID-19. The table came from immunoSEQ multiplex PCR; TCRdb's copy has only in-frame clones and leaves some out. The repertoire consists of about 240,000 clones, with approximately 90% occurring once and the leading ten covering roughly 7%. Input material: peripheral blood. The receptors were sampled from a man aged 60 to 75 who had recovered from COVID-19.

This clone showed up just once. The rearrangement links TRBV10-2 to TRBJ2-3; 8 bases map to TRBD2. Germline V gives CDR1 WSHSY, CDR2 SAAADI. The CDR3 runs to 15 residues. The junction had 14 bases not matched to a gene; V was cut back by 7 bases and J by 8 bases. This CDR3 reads CASNFGGGKGSTQYF. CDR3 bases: TGCGCCAGCAACTTTGGCGGGGGGAAGGGGAGTACGCAGTATTTT.

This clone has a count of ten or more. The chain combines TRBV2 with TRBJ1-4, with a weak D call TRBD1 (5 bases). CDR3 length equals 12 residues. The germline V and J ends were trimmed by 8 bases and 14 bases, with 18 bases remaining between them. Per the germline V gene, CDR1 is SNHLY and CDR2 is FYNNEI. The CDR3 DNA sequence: TGTGCCAGCGCGGGGCTCATCGGGGTGCTGTTTTTT. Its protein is CASAGLIGVLFF.

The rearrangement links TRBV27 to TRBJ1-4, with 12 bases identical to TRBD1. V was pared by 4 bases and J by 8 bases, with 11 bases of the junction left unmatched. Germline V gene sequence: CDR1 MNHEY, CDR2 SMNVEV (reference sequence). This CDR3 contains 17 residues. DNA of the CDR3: TGTGCCAGCAGTTACCGCGGGACAGGGGGCTATAGGGAAAAACTGTTTTTT. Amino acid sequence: CASSYRGTGGYREKLFF.

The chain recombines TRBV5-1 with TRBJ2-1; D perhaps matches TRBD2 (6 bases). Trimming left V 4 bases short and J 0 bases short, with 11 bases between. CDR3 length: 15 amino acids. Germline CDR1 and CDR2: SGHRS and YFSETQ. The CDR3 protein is CASSAGGSSYNEQFF. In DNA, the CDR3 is TGCGCCAGCAGCGCCGGGGGAAGCTCCTACAATGAGCAGTTCTTC.

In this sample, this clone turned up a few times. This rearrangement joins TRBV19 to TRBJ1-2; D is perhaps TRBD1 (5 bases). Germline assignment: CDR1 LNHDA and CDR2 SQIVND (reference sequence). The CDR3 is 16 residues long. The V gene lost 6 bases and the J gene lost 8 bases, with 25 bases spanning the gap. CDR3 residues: CASRRQGGVLEEGYTF. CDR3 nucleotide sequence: TGTGCCAGTAGGCGCCAGGGAGGAGTCCTGGAGGAAGGCTACACCTTC.

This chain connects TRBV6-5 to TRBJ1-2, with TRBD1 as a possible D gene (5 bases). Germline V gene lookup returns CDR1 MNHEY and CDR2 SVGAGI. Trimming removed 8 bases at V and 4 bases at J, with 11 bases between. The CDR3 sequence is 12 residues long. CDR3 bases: TGTGCCAGCGGGGAGGGGACCTATGGCTACACCTTC. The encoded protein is CASGEGTYGYTF.

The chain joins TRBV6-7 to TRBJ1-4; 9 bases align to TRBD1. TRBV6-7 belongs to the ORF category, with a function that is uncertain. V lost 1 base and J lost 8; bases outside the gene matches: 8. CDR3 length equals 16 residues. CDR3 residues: CASSYLPGQGEEKLFF. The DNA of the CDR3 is TGTGCCAGCAGTTACTTACCGGGACAGGGAGAAGAAAAACTGTTTTTT.

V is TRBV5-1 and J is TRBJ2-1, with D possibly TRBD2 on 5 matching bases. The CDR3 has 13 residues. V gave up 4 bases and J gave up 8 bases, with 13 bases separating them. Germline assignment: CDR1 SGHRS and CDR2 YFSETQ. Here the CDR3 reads CASSSGPGYEQFF. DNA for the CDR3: TGCGCCAGCAGCAGCGGACCCGGGTATGAGCAGTTCTTC.

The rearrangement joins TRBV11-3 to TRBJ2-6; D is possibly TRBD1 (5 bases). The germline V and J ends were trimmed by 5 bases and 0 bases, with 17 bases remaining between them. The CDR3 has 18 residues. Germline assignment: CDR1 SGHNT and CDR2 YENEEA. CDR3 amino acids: CASSPRPGSSSGANVLTF. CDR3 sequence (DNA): TGTGCCAGCAGCCCCAGGCCAGGGTCTTCCTCTGGGGCCAACGTCCTGACTTTC.

The CDR3 DNA sequence: TGTGCCATCAGTGGAATGGCAGAGGGTACTGAAGCTTTCTTT. It codes for CAISGMAEGTEAFF. This chain joins TRBV10-3 and TRBJ1-1; D not resolved. The CDR3 is made up of 14 amino acids. Germline assignment: CDR1 ENHRY and CDR2 SYGVKD. V was pared by 4 bases and J by 5 bases, with 14 bases between.

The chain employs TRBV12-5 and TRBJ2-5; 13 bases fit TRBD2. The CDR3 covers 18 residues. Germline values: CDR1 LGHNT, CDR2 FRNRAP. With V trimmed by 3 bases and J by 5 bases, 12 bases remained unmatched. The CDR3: CASGFGLAGDQPLETQYF. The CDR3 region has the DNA TGTGCTAGTGGTTTTGGACTAGCGGGGGACCAACCTTTGGAGACCCAGTACTTC.

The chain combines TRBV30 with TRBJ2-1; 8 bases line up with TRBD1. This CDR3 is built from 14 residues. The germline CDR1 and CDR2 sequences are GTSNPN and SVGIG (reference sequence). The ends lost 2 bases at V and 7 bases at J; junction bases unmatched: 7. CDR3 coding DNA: TGTGCCTGGAGTCCGTTGACAGGGGTGAATGAGCAGTTCTTC. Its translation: CAWSPLTGVNEQFF. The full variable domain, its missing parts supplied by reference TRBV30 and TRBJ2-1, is SQTIHQWPATLVQPVGSPLSLECTVEGTSNPNLYWYRQAAGRGLQLLFYSVGIGQISSEVPQNLSASRPQDRQFILSSKKLLLSDSGFYLCAWSPLTGVNEQFFGPGTRLTVL.